Below are 19 T cell receptor beta chains sequenced from a single sample in a study of cytomegalovirus exposure and HLA in healthy donors. Sequencing was performed with immunoSEQ multiplex PCR; in TCRdb, only in-frame clones are kept and a portion is missing. This sample has approximately 300,000 clones; around 90% occur once, and the top ten carry roughly 1.2%. Sequencing input: PBMCs. The receptors shown here come from a young woman in good health and CMV-seropositive.

As to this clone: The sample carries other DNA sequences with the same CDR3. The chain is built from TRBV27 and TRBJ2-2; the D gene is possibly TRBD1 (5 bases). Between the trimmed V and J ends, which lost 3 bases and 5 bases, there was a span of 7 bases. CDR3 size: 13 residues. Germline V gives CDR1 MNHEY, CDR2 SMNVEV (reference sequence). CDR3 sequence (DNA): TGTGCCAGCAGTTTCAGGGTTACCGGGGAGCTGTTTTTT. The encoded protein is CASSFRVTGELFF.

This chain's CDR3 is CASRPIPGQGASEQYF. The CDR3 DNA reads as TGTGCCAGCAGACCTATACCGGGACAGGGGGCCTCGGAGCAGTACTTC. The chain is built from TRBV28 and TRBJ2-7; 12 nucleotides line up with TRBD1. Germline values: CDR1 MDHEN, CDR2 SYDVKM. After removal of 6 bases from V and 7 bases from J, the junction contained 13 bases not matched to a gene. There are 16 residues in the CDR3.

This rearrangement joins TRBV9 to TRBJ1-1, with 7 nucleotides matching TRBD1. Losses at the gene ends were 6 bases for V and 2 bases for J; bases not matched to a gene: 7. This CDR3 region has 14 residues. Germline CDR1 is SGDLS and CDR2 is YYNGEE. The CDR3 sequence is CASTEGALNTEAFF. The DNA of the CDR3 is TGTGCCAGCACCGAGGGGGCTCTCAACACTGAAGCTTTCTTT.

The rearrangement joins TRBV5-1 to TRBJ2-7; 12 bases line up with TRBD2. CDR3 size: 16 residues. Germline lookup yields CDR1 SGHRS and CDR2 YFSETQ. V lost 2 bases, J lost 4 bases, and 7 bases stayed unmatched. This CDR3 reads CASSLPGLAGMYEQYF. The CDR3 nucleotides read TGCGCCAGCAGCTTACCCGGACTAGCGGGGATGTACGAGCAGTACTTC.

This chain links TRBV27 with TRBJ2-7; unclear D gene. Trimming pared 6 bases from V and 2 bases from J, leaving 8 bases between. CDR1 and CDR2 (germline): MNHEY, SMNVEV (reference sequence). CDR3 length equals 12 residues. The CDR3 DNA is TGTGCCAGCAGCGATGGACCCTACGAGCAGTACTTC. It is translated as CASSDGPYEQYF.

The chain carries TRBV7-3 and TRBJ1-2; D unclear. Germline V gene lookup returns CDR1 SGHTA and CDR2 FQGTGA. The CDR3 has 15 residues. Between the trimmed V and J ends, which lost 1 base and 6 bases, there was a span of 15 bases. The CDR3 DNA is TGTGCCAGCAGCTTAAAGTCGGGCAACCCGAATGGCTACACCTTC. Translated, it gives CASSLKSGNPNGYTF. Combining the CDR3 with reference TRBV7-3 and TRBJ1-2 gives the whole variable domain GAGVSQTPSNKVTEKGKYVELRCDPISGHTALYWYRQSLGQGPEFLIYFQGTGAADDSGLPNDRFFAVRPEGSVSTLKIQRTERGDSAVYLCASSLKSGNPNGYTFGSGTRLTVV.

This chain joins TRBV4-3 and TRBJ2-2; D perhaps matches TRBD2 (6 bases). V gave up 1 base and J gave up 0 bases, with 9 bases separating them. This CDR3 spans 16 amino acids. Germline assignment: CDR1 LGHNA and CDR2 YSLEER. The CDR3 sequence is CASSQVGGANTGELFF. The CDR3 bases are TGCGCCAGCAGCCAAGTCGGGGGAGCGAACACCGGGGAGCTGTTTTTT.

V and J are TRBV4-2 and TRBJ2-2; no reliable D call. The CDR3 sequence is 16 residues long. The germline CDR1 and CDR2 sequences are LGHNA and YNFKEQ. The V end was cut by 2 bases, the J end by 0 bases, with 10 bases between. DNA for the CDR3: TGTGCCAGCAGCCAATCGAGCTTTACGAACACCGGGGAGCTGTTTTTT. Residues: CASSQSSFTNTGELFF.

V usage is TRBV28 and J usage is TRBJ1-5; 7 nucleotides agree with TRBD1. The J segment lost 3 bases and the V segment lost 5 bases, leaving 10 bases of the junction unmatched. The CDR3 runs 16 residues. Per the germline V gene, CDR1 is MDHEN and CDR2 is SYDVKM. The CDR3 protein is CASSPPGTVINQPQHF. In nucleotides, the CDR3 is TGTGCCAGCAGTCCACCCGGGACAGTGATCAATCAGCCCCAGCATTTT.

The V gene is TRBV7-9, the J gene TRBJ2-3, with 7 positions matching TRBD2. The germline V gene has CDR1 SEHNR and CDR2 FQNEAQ (reference sequence). This CDR3 comprises 17 residues. J gave up 0 bases and V 5 bases, and 11 bases lay outside the gene matches. The CDR3: CASSLRPGGSSTDTQYF. The DNA for the CDR3 is TGTGCCAGCAGCCTCAGACCGGGAGGAAGTAGCACAGATACGCAGTATTTT. Variable domain in full (rest from reference TRBV7-9 and TRBJ2-3): DTGVSQNPRHKITKRGQNVTFRCDPISEHNRLYWYRQTLGQGPEFLTYFQNEAQLEKSRLLSDRFSAERPKGSFSTLEIQRTEQGDSAMYLCASSLRPGGSSTDTQYFGPGTRLTVL.

The chain is built from TRBV7-2 and TRBJ2-1; 7 bases line up with TRBD2. Per germline, CDR1 SGHTA and CDR2 FQGNSA. This CDR3 contains 18 residues. Trimming took 0 bases from V and 3 from J; bases not matched to a gene: 11. Here the CDR3 reads CASSLAGLVGGVYNEQFF. Written as DNA, the CDR3 is TGTGCCAGCAGCTTAGCAGGGCTAGTTGGGGGGGTCTACAATGAGCAGTTCTTC.

The genes are TRBV30 and TRBJ1-3; 9 bases map to TRBD1. Germline CDR1 and CDR2: GTSNPN and SVGIG (reference sequence). Trimming at V came to 3 bases and at J to 6 bases, leaving 0 bases not matched to a gene. There are 12 residues in the CDR3. The CDR3 spells CAWRQGANTIYF. In DNA form, the CDR3 reads TGTGCCTGGAGACAGGGGGCAAACACCATATATTTT.

The sample holds a few counts of this clone. CDR3 protein: CASSTAGQGPNQPQHF. In DNA form, the CDR3 reads TGTGCCAGCAGTACCGCGGGACAGGGACCCAATCAGCCCCAGCATTTT. This chain connects TRBV28 to TRBJ1-5; TRBD1 aligns across 9 bases. This CDR3 contains 16 residues. J lost 3 bases, V lost 5 bases, and 8 bases had no gene match. Per germline, CDR1 MDHEN and CDR2 SYDVKM. The variable domain in full, completed from reference TRBV28 and TRBJ1-5, reads DVKVTQSSRYLVKRTGEKVFLECVQDMDHENMFWYRQDPGLGLRLIYFSYDVKMKEKGDIPEGYSVSREKKERFSLILESASTNQTSMYLCASSTAGQGPNQPQHFGDGTRLSIL.

The chain has TRBV5-1 and TRBJ2-5; a possible D gene is TRBD1 (5 bases). From germline, CDR1 is SGHRS and CDR2 YFSETQ. The CDR3 contains 14 residues. V was shortened by 4 bases and J by 5 bases, with 15 bases between the two germline ends. The CDR3 nucleotides are TGCGCCAGCAGCCCAGGGCGTCTCGGGGAGACCCAGTACTTC. This gives the protein CASSPGRLGETQYF.

This clone was seen only a few times. The V gene is TRBV4-1, the J gene TRBJ2-1, with 9 bases that match TRBD1. This CDR3 has 12 residues. V gave up 4 bases and J gave up 9 bases; unmatched junction bases: 1. From germline, CDR1 is MGHRA and CDR2 YSYEKL. CDR3 in amino acids: CASSRTGAEQFF. Here the CDR3 DNA reads TGCGCCAGCAGCCGGACAGGGGCTGAGCAGTTCTTC.

This chain connects TRBV27 to TRBJ2-3; a weak D match, TRBD2 (6 bases). V was shortened by 6 bases and J by 5 bases, with 24 bases between the two germline ends. The CDR3 spans 17 residues. Germline lookup yields CDR1 MNHEY and CDR2 SMNVEV (reference sequence). The CDR3 is CASSPLSGTPTGDTQYF. The CDR3 DNA sequence: TGTGCCAGCAGCCCCTTATCCGGGACTCCTACGGGAGATACGCAGTATTTT.

This clone was counted only a few times. The chain links TRBV19 to TRBJ2-3; maybe TRBD2 (6 bases). Germline V CDR1 and CDR2: LNHDA, SQIVND (reference sequence). The CDR3 totals 16 residues. V dropped 6 bases and J dropped 0 bases, with 16 bases sitting between them. CDR3 DNA: TGTGCCAGTAGGGCTTTAGCGGTCCCTAGCACAGATACGCAGTATTTT. This gives the protein CASRALAVPSTDTQYF. The full variable domain, in which reference TRBV19 and TRBJ2-3 provide the parts outside the CDR3, is DGGITQSPKYLFRKEGQNVTLSCEQNLNHDAMYWYRQDPGQGLRLIYYSQIVNDFQKGDIAEGYSVSREKKESFPLTVTSAQKNPTAFYLCASRALAVPSTDTQYFGPGTRLTVL.

The chain couples TRBV6-6 to TRBJ1-5; TRBD1 aligns across 8 bases. After removal of 2 bases from V and 3 bases from J, the junction contained 3 bases not matched to a gene. From germline, CDR1 is MNHNY and CDR2 SVGAGI (reference sequence). This CDR3 is 15 amino acids long. CDR3 protein: CASSYGTGYNQPQHF. The CDR3 DNA reads TGTGCCAGCAGTTACGGGACAGGCTACAATCAGCCCCAGCATTTT.

The rearrangement links TRBV6-1 to TRBJ1-5; D is unclear. Germline lookup yields CDR1 MNHNS and CDR2 SASEGT. CDR3 length: 13 amino acids. Trimming cost V 7 bases and J 2 bases, with 9 bases left between them. The CDR3 loop reads CASIGQRNQPQHF. CDR3 sequence (DNA): TGTGCCAGCATCGGCCAGCGCAATCAGCCCCAGCATTTT.